This T cell receptor (beta chain) was captured in a study of blood T cell repertoires in COVID-19. Overall study context: Acute and convalescent COVID-19 samples came from the United States, Italy and Spain. The cDNA or gDNA used as material had been derived from T cells, B-cell-depleted T cells, or PBMCs.

In the authors' workflow: Reference gene primer amplification in the assay estimated nucleated cell counts. TCRdb keeps only in-frame clones here, not all; method: immunoSEQ multiplex PCR. Clone size and the V and J calls come from that table; the DNA yielded D and trimming. The sample gives 100,000 to 150,000 clones, about four fifths of which show up once; about 40% is in the top ten. This clone was picked up a small number of times. With 5 bases removed from V and 3 bases from J, the gap between germline ends came to 10 bases. The CDR3 loop spans 13 amino acids. Germline V gene data show CDR1 as MNHNY and CDR2 as SVGAGI (reference sequence).

The receptor's source is a man between 40 and 49 years old with active or convalescent COVID-19. Sequencing used peripheral blood. This chain uses TRBV6-6 with TRBJ1-1; a possible D gene is TRBD1 (5 bases). CDR3 DNA sequence: TGTGCCAGCAGTCCGCGGGACTACACTGAAGCTTTCTTT. Translating it yields CASSPRDYTEAFF.